A selection of T cell receptor beta chains follows, all from one sample in a study of T cell repertoires in cytomegalovirus infection. Each CDR3 protein gets one entry after TCRdb re-called the reads with MiXCR. The table has around 750,000 distinct CDR3 sequences, approximately 32% seen once. Their cognate antigens are unknown. The starting material was cultured CD8+ T cells from PBMCs, obtained from culture after CMV antigen stimulation. These receptors were collected from a human donor in good health (CMV status not recorded). Some clones in this sample may be carry-over from other donors' samples. Both conserved end residues are part of each CDR3. D genes are given only for firm matches. Where a row states a size, it is once, few, many or the class of an expanded clone; other rows omit it.

V: TRBV6-6; J: TRBJ2-1; D: TRBD1; size: -; length: 14; CDR3: CANSPDRAQHEQFF; DNA: TGTGCCAACAGTCCCGACAGGGCCCAGCATGAGCAGTTCTTC
V: TRBV20-1; J: TRBJ2-5; D: -; size: few; length: 16; CDR3: CSATTPGDFWQETQYF; DNA: TGCAGTGCTACAACCCCCGGGGATTTCTGGCAAGAGACCCAGTACTTC
V: TRBV29-1; J: TRBJ2-2; D: TRBD1; size: -; length: 14; CDR3: CSAIQGAITGELFF; DNA: TGCAGCGCCATACAGGGGGCGATCACCGGGGAGCTGTTTTTT
V: TRBV7-6; J: TRBJ2-2; D: -; size: many; length: 14; CDR3: CASVSGQSTGELFF; DNA: TGTGCCAGCGTCAGTGGGCAATCCACCGGGGAGCTGTTTTTT
V: TRBV7-9; J: TRBJ2-2; D: -; size: -; length: 15; CDR3: CASIEGERATGELFF; DNA: TGTGCCAGCATCGAGGGGGAGCGGGCCACCGGGGAGCTGTTTTTT
V: TRBV7-8; J: TRBJ2-6; D: -; size: few; length: 16; CDR3: CASSVWGLSGANVLTF; DNA: TGTGCCAGCAGCGTCTGGGGGCTCTCTGGGGCCAACGTCCTGACTTTC
V: TRBV7-4; J: TRBJ1-5; D: -; size: -; length: 14; CDR3: CASSLGDWNQPQHF; DNA: TGTGCCAGCAGCTTAGGCGACTGGAATCAGCCCCAGCATTTT
V: TRBV12-3/TRBV12-4; J: TRBJ1-2; D: TRBD1; size: few; length: 18; CDR3: CASGGFDPGTGGGYGYTF; DNA: TGTGCCAGCGGCGGGTTTGACCCCGGGACAGGAGGGGGGTATGGCTACACCTTC
V: TRBV4-2; J: TRBJ2-7; D: -; size: few; length: 15; CDR3: CASSQDSGAAYEQYF; DNA: TGTGCCAGCAGCCAAGATTCAGGTGCGGCCTACGAGCAGTACTTC
V: TRBV9; J: TRBJ2-5; D: TRBD2; size: -; length: 17; CDR3: CASSASGGADYIETQYF; DNA: TGTGCCAGCAGCGCAAGCGGGGGGGCCGATTATATAGAGACCCAGTACTTC
V: TRBV19; J: TRBJ1-2; D: -; size: few; length: 13; CDR3: CASSEGPYYGYTF; DNA: TGTGCCAGTAGTGAAGGACCGTACTATGGCTACACCTTC
V: TRBV5-8; J: TRBJ1-2; D: -; size: -; length: 13; CDR3: CASSENKVYGYTF; DNA: TGTGCCAGCAGCGAGAACAAGGTCTATGGCTACACCTTC
V: TRBV28; J: TRBJ2-3; D: TRBD2; size: -; length: 15; CDR3: CASSPGGGNADTQYF; DNA: TGTGCCAGCAGCCCCGGGGGGGGCAACGCAGATACGCAGTATTTT
V: TRBV20-1; J: TRBJ2-4; D: TRBD1; size: -; length: 13; CDR3: CSADGDSRNIQYF; DNA: TGCAGTGCTGACGGGGACAGCAGAAACATTCAGTACTTC
V: TRBV9; J: TRBJ2-3; D: TRBD1; size: -; length: 16; CDR3: CASSVRQGADTDTQYF; DNA: TGTGCCAGCAGCGTCCGACAGGGGGCAGACACAGATACGCAGTATTTT
V: TRBV20-1; J: TRBJ2-1; D: TRBD2; size: few; length: 16; CDR3: CSARDLAGGYYNEQFF; DNA: TGCAGTGCTAGAGATCTAGCGGGGGGCTACTACAATGAGCAGTTCTTC
V: TRBV7-9; J: TRBJ2-7; D: -; size: few; length: 13; CDR3: CASLSGESYEQYF; DNA: TGTGCCAGCCTATCAGGGGAGTCCTACGAGCAGTACTTC
V: TRBV9; J: TRBJ2-1; D: -; size: -; length: 15; CDR3: CASSPTPGQNNEQFF; DNA: TGTGCCAGCAGCCCCACCCCGGGACAAAACAATGAGCAGTTCTTC
V: TRBV5-4; J: TRBJ2-7; D: -; size: once; length: 15; CDR3: CASSLDGGYSYEQYF; DNA: TGTGCCAGCAGCTTGGATGGGGGGTACTCCTACGAGCAGTACTTC
V: TRBV6-5; J: TRBJ2-5; D: TRBD2; size: few; length: 18; CDR3: CASQPSPTIWEGQETQYF; DNA: TGTGCCAGCCAACCCTCCCCGACAATATGGGAGGGGCAAGAGACCCAGTACTTC
V: TRBV20-1; J: TRBJ1-1; D: TRBD1; size: -; length: 14; CDR3: CSATPGTGSTEAFF; DNA: TGCAGTGCTACGCCCGGGACAGGGAGTACTGAAGCTTTCTTT
V: TRBV6-1; J: TRBJ2-3; D: -; size: -; length: 12; CDR3: CASTLDPDTQYF; DNA: TGTGCCAGCACCCTGGACCCCGATACGCAGTATTTT
V: TRBV19; J: TRBJ1-2; D: -; size: -; length: 17; CDR3: CASSIDGDTTYNYGYTF; DNA: TGTGCCAGTAGTATAGATGGGGACACTACTTATAACTATGGCTACACCTTC
V: TRBV10-3; J: TRBJ1-5; D: -; size: few; length: 15; CDR3: CAISETGTWTQPQHF; DNA: TGTGCCATCAGTGAGACAGGGACCTGGACTCAGCCCCAGCATTTT
V: TRBV7-6; J: TRBJ2-2; D: -; size: few; length: 13; CDR3: CASSSDWSGELFF; DNA: TGTGCCAGCAGCTCAGACTGGTCCGGGGAGCTGTTTTTT
V: TRBV4-1; J: TRBJ2-1; D: -; size: few; length: 17; CDR3: CASSQTIADLGYNEQFF; DNA: TGCGCCAGCAGCCAAACCATAGCGGACCTAGGGTACAATGAGCAGTTCTTC
V: TRBV20-1; J: TRBJ2-7; D: TRBD1; size: -; length: 15; CDR3: CSAKGRGLSFYEQYF; DNA: TGCAGTGCTAAGGGCAGGGGGTTAAGTTTCTACGAGCAGTACTTC
V: TRBV11-3; J: TRBJ2-5; D: -; size: many; length: 13; CDR3: CASSLDRRGTQYF; DNA: TGTGCCAGCAGCTTAGATCGCAGGGGGACCCAGTACTTC
V: TRBV7-7; J: TRBJ2-1; D: -; size: few; length: 15; CDR3: CASSLAANSYNEQFF; DNA: TGTGCTAGCAGCTTAGCGGCCAACTCCTACAATGAGCAGTTCTTC
V: TRBV6-5; J: TRBJ2-5; D: -; size: -; length: 13; CDR3: CASKRGPQETQYF; DNA: TGTGCCAGCAAGAGGGGTCCCCAAGAGACCCAGTACTTC
V: TRBV3-1; J: TRBJ2-5; D: -; size: -; length: 14; CDR3: CASSPPLSQETQYF; DNA: TGTGCCAGCAGCCCCCCCCTTTCGCAAGAGACCCAGTACTTC
V: TRBV14; J: TRBJ2-5; D: -; size: -; length: 18; CDR3: CASSQARKGLQWGETQYF; DNA: TGTGCCAGCAGCCAAGCACGTAAGGGGCTACAGTGGGGAGAGACCCAGTACTTC
V: TRBV7-9; J: TRBJ2-7; D: -; size: many; length: 12; CDR3: CASSFQGGEQYF; DNA: TGTGCCAGCAGCTTCCAGGGTGGAGAGCAGTACTTC
V: TRBV4-3; J: TRBJ1-2; D: -; size: -; length: 17; CDR3: CASSPGEGLKRGYGYTF; DNA: TGCGCCAGCTCCCCGGGGGAAGGACTAAAACGGGGCTATGGCTACACCTTC
V: TRBV19; J: TRBJ1-1; D: TRBD1; size: -; length: 15; CDR3: CASSIGQGAYTEAFF; DNA: TGTGCCAGTAGTATCGGGCAGGGGGCCTACACTGAAGCTTTCTTT
V: TRBV6-5; J: TRBJ1-1; D: -; size: once; length: 17; CDR3: CASSEVTAGAKDTEAFF; DNA: TGTGCCAGCAGTGAAGTGACGGCAGGGGCGAAGGACACTGAAGCTTTCTTT
V: TRBV6-6; J: TRBJ2-2; D: TRBD1; size: few; length: 16; CDR3: CASSDPGQLITGELFF; DNA: TGTGCCAGCAGTGATCCGGGACAGCTTATCACCGGGGAGCTGTTTTTT
V: TRBV7-9; J: TRBJ2-3; D: TRBD2; size: few; length: 18; CDR3: CASSSTAGTSGSADTQYF; DNA: TGTGCCAGCAGCTCAACCGCCGGGACTAGCGGCTCGGCAGATACGCAGTATTTT
V: TRBV4-1; J: TRBJ2-4; D: -; size: -; length: 15; CDR3: CASSQPRRAKNIQYF; DNA: TGCGCCAGCAGCCAACCGCGCAGGGCCAAAAACATTCAGTACTTC
V: TRBV7-6; J: TRBJ2-3; D: -; size: -; length: 17; CDR3: CASSLEVSLLGTDTQYF; DNA: TGTGCCAGCAGCTTAGAGGTCTCCCTTTTGGGCACAGATACGCAGTATTTT
V: TRBV4-1; J: TRBJ1-4; D: -; size: -; length: 16; CDR3: CASSQGETATNEKLFF; DNA: TGCGCCAGCAGCCAAGGAGAGACTGCAACTAATGAAAAACTGTTTTTT
V: TRBV7-2; J: TRBJ2-2; D: TRBD2; size: many; length: 15; CDR3: CASSLWSSGGRELFF; DNA: TGTGCCAGCAGCTTATGGTCTAGCGGGGGCAGGGAGCTGTTTTTT
V: TRBV29-1; J: TRBJ1-5; D: -; size: -; length: 14; CDR3: CSVVSGAGNQPQHF; DNA: TGCAGCGTAGTCAGTGGTGCCGGCAATCAGCCCCAGCATTTT
V: TRBV12-3/TRBV12-4; J: TRBJ2-5; D: TRBD1; size: few; length: 15; CDR3: CASSFEDRDHETQYF; DNA: TGTGCCAGCAGTTTTGAGGACAGGGACCACGAGACCCAGTACTTC
V: TRBV11-3; J: TRBJ2-3; D: TRBD1; size: -; length: 12; CDR3: CASSTMGDRQYF; DNA: TGTGCCAGCAGCACAATGGGGGACAGGCAGTATTTT
V: TRBV7-2; J: TRBJ2-3; D: -; size: few; length: 14; CDR3: CASSAVGGSDTQYF; DNA: TGTGCCAGCAGCGCGGTTGGTGGGTCAGATACGCAGTATTTT